Sequencing of this TCR beta chain was carried out in a study of chronic HIV infection and antiretroviral therapy. V was shortened by 2 bases and J by 2 bases, with 11 bases between the two germline ends. In germline, CDR1 is MDHEN, CDR2 SYDVKM. This CDR3 spans 15 amino acids. This clonotype was picked up many times. In TCRdb, the 5' RACE reads were re-called with MiXCR into one record per CDR3 protein. The sample has about 38,000 distinct CDR3 sequences; 7% to 10% are singletons. The rearrangement uses TRBV28 and TRBJ2-3, with D perhaps TRBD2 (6 bases). Material: peripheral blood. The sequence derives from an adult who had HIV and had not received antiretroviral therapy, or was an uninfected healthy control (not recorded which). As DNA, the CDR3 is TGTGCCAGCAGTTTAAAGTGGGAGGACACAGATACGCAGTATTTT. The encoded protein is CASSLKWEDTDTQYF.